This entry is about one TCR beta chain. Its antigen is unknown. These data originate in a study of multiple sclerosis patients with progressive multifocal leukoencephalopathy. Germline assignment: CDR1 GTSNPN and CDR2 SVGIG (reference sequence). The CDR3 sequence is 15 residues long. With 0 bases clipped from V and 6 bases from J, the junction kept 8 bases outside the gene matches. Study findings and constraints: Preferential TRBV-TRBJ pairings or common gene usage were not detected at PML. Clones expanded at PML were already present before and during natalizumab. Lower normalized Shannon entropy suggested reduced TRB diversity in most PML patients.

Profiled with immunoSEQ multiplex PCR; TCRdb holds only in-frame clones, not every one. The sample lists over 20,000 clones; around 90% were seen once. Sample time point: approximately 12 months of natalizumab therapy. Every listed patient previously received interferon beta; all PML patients were women. The rearrangement joins TRBV30 to TRBJ2-1, with 7 bases fitting TRBD2. The specimen comprised PBMCs, sampled from a patient treated with natalizumab. The receptor was isolated from a man aged 25 to 40 with multiple sclerosis. The CDR3 region has the DNA TGTGCCTGGAGTGTACGGGGCGGGAGTCTCAATGAGCAGTTCTTC. It is translated as CAWSVRGGSLNEQFF.